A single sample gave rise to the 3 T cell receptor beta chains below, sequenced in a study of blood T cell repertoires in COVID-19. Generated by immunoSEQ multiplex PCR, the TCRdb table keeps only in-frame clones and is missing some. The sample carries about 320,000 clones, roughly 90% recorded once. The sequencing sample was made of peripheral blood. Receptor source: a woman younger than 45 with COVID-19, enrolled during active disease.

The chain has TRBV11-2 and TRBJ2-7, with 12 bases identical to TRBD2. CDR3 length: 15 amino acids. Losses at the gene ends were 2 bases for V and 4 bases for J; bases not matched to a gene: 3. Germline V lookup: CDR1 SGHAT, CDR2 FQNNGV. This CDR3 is CASSLLGLAGYEQYF. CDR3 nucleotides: TGTGCCAGCAGCTTACTTGGACTAGCGGGGTACGAGCAGTACTTC.

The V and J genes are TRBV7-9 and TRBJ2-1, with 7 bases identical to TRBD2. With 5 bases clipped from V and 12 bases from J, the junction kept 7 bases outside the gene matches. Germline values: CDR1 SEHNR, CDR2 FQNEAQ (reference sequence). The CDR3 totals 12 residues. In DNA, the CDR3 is TGTGCCAGCAGCGTACGAGAGCGGGGGCAGTTCTTC. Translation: CASSVRERGQFF.

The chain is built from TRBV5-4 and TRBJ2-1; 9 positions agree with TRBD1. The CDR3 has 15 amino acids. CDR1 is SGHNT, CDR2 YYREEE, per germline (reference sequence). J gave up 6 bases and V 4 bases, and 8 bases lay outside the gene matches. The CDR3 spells CASSINRGLGNEQFF. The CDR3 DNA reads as TGTGCCAGCAGCATTAACAGGGGGCTTGGCAATGAGCAGTTCTTC.